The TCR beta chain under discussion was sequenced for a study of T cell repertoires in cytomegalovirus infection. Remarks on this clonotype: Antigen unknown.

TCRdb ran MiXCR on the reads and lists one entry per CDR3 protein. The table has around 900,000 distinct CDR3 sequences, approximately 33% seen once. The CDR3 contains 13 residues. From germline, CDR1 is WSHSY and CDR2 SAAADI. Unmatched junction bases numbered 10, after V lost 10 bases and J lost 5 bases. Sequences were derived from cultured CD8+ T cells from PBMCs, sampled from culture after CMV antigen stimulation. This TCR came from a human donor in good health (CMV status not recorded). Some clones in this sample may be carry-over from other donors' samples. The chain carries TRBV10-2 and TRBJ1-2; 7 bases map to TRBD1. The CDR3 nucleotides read TGCGCCACCCTAAGGACAGGACCTTATGGCTACACCTTC. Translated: CATLRTGPYGYTF.